This section outlines one T cell receptor beta chain sequence together with its context. Its target is unknown. This CDR3 is 16 amino acids long. V shed 5 bases, J shed 3 bases, and the junction held 3 bases outside the gene matches. Per the germline V gene, CDR1 is SGHAT and CDR2 is FQNNGV. The data were obtained in a study of Tregs in tolerant kidney transplant recipients. As for the study in general: Mixed chimerism was transient after nonmyeloablative marrow transplants from related graft donors. Recipient Tregs were cultured approximately 15 days with activated donor B cells and IL-2. CD4+CD25+CD127- cells came from approximately 3-day belatacept mixed lymphocyte reactions, some with approximately five-day graft donor restimulation.

Broader study findings: Nucleotide sequences could not be compared across some patients' samples due to primer changes.

Produced via immunoSEQ multiplex PCR; TCRdb's table is partial and in-frame only. The sample holds roughly 10,000 clones, 91% seen once. The source is a human patient who received a combined kidney and bone marrow transplant. The chain employs TRBV11-2 and TRBJ2-2; 13 positions match TRBD2. The sample here was Tregs from blood cultured with allogeneic cells, taken before the transplant. CDR3 coding DNA: TGTGCCAGCAGCCGTGGACTAGCGGGGGACACCGGGGAGCTGTTTTTT. It is translated as CASSRGLAGDTGELFF. The whole variable domain, filled in from reference TRBV11-2 and TRBJ2-2, reads EAGVAQSPRYKIIEKRQSVAFWCNPISGHATLYWYQQILGQGPKLLIQFQNNGVVDDSQLPKDRFSAERLKGVDSTLKIQPAKLEDSAVYLCASSRGLAGDTGELFFGEGSRLTVL.